A selection of T cell receptor beta chains follows, all from one sample in a study of T cell responses to AZD1222 COVID-19 vaccine. Produced via immunoSEQ multiplex PCR; TCRdb's table is partial and in-frame only. The sample records more than 95,000 clones, roughly 90% being singletons. Sequencing used peripheral blood, obtained on day 0 of MenACWY control vaccination. Receptor source: an adult in good health. Each CDR3 is given with its conserved first and last residue. The size entry is marked missing in some rows and otherwise reads once, few, many or a size class.

CDR3 protein | clone size | J gene | CDR3 length | V gene
CASSLGRGRALGEQFF | NA | TRBJ2-1 | 16 | TRBV5-1
CASSLNYGGSTDTQYF | NA | TRBJ2-3 | 16 | TRBV7-2
CASSPGHIVNQPQHF | NA | TRBJ1-5 | 15 | TRBV5-8
CASSHTSYEQYF | NA | TRBJ2-7 | 12 | TRBV5-1
CASSLGQGIHEQYF | NA | TRBJ2-7 | 14 | TRBV5-8
CASTPLGVIGPQHF | NA | TRBJ1-5 | 14 | TRBV19
CASSRSPSEEKLFF | NA | TRBJ1-4 | 14 | TRBV6-5
CASSLWSSSYEQYF | few | TRBJ2-7 | 14 | TRBV7-9
CASSRAGQETQYF | NA | TRBJ2-5 | 13 | TRBV3-1/TRBV3-2
CASSANRGREGRNEQFF | NA | TRBJ2-1 | 17 | TRBV5-6
CASSPPGGRYEQYF | NA | TRBJ2-7 | 14 | TRBV18
CASSELLTGTRYF | NA | TRBJ2-3 | 13 | TRBV6-1
CASSLRGGPTGEQYF | few | TRBJ2-7 | 15 | TRBV7-9
CASSDQELTGLAGLSYEQYF | NA | TRBJ2-7 | 20 | TRBV10-1
CASRHGKSNYGYTF | once | TRBJ1-2 | 14 | TRBV6-5
CASSRLAGLNEQYF | NA | TRBJ2-7 | 14 | TRBV6-5
CASSSGTGYYGYTF | NA | TRBJ1-2 | 14 | TRBV27
CASKGGNTYEQYF | once | TRBJ2-7 | 13 | TRBV2
CASSPDLDRGLNIQYF | NA | TRBJ2-4 | 16 | TRBV4-2
CASSLGSQMNTEAFF | NA | TRBJ1-1 | 15 | TRBV28
CSVRQNTEAFF | NA | TRBJ1-1 | 11 | TRBV29-1
CASSMGTSGRPEQFF | NA | TRBJ2-1 | 15 | TRBV19
CASSSAVRSYEQYF | NA | TRBJ2-7 | 14 | TRBV7-2
CASSLGGGTLGETQYF | NA | TRBJ2-5 | 16 | TRBV7-6
CASSDRTTNEKLFF | NA | TRBJ1-4 | 14 | TRBV18
CASSLGGRVQETQYF | once | TRBJ2-5 | 15 | TRBV11-3
CSVGAQTQETQYF | NA | TRBJ2-5 | 13 | TRBV29-1
CASSTNVARGTYEQYF | NA | TRBJ2-7 | 16 | TRBV5-1
CASSRTSGSYEQYF | NA | TRBJ2-7 | 14 | TRBV7-2
CASSERGATHSGGYTF | NA | TRBJ1-2 | 16 | TRBV6-1
CASSAGGNTGELFF | NA | TRBJ2-2 | 14 | TRBV5-4
CASTMTGRNEQYF | NA | TRBJ2-7 | 13 | TRBV2
CASSPAGAGDTQYF | once | TRBJ2-3 | 14 | TRBV27
CSARLDTQYF | once | TRBJ2-3 | 10 | TRBV20-1
CASSSSGKYEQYF | NA | TRBJ2-7 | 13 | TRBV11-3
CSVLGSDRGQVYEQYF | NA | TRBJ2-7 | 16 | TRBV29-1
CASSQGAGRSYNEQFF | NA | TRBJ2-1 | 16 | TRBV7-2
CASSLLFSGGEKLFF | NA | TRBJ1-4 | 15 | TRBV27
CASSLEGLAQETQYF | NA | TRBJ2-5 | 15 | TRBV5-1
CASSLVTWDRINYEQYF | NA | TRBJ2-7 | 17 | TRBV11-3
CASSLVGSGNTIYF | NA | TRBJ1-3 | 14 | TRBV5-5
CASSWDRGANYGYTF | NA | TRBJ1-2 | 15 | TRBV5-1
CASSWGPGGGYTF | NA | TRBJ1-2 | 13 | TRBV6-5
CSASSNTQYF | NA | TRBJ2-3 | 10 | TRBV20-1
CASSWLDRGLNHEQYF | NA | TRBJ2-7 | 16 | TRBV7-9
CASSFSQGAASPLHF | NA | TRBJ1-6 | 15 | TRBV6-5
CASSLSTVLTYEQYF | NA | TRBJ2-7 | 15 | TRBV5-6
CASSKRTGEGLGYTF | NA | TRBJ1-2 | 15 | TRBV19
CASSPFTSGGGNEQYF | NA | TRBJ2-7 | 16 | TRBV2
CASSFGTGHTDTQYF | NA | TRBJ2-3 | 15 | TRBV5-6
CSASWADYNEQFF | once | TRBJ2-1 | 13 | TRBV20-1
CASSLSDFNIYGYTF | NA | TRBJ1-2 | 15 | TRBV13
CASSPDRGIPRGYTF | NA | TRBJ1-2 | 15 | TRBV6-4
CASSYRDTVSETQYF | NA | TRBJ2-5 | 15 | TRBV5-6
CASSSTPTAYEQYF | NA | TRBJ2-7 | 14 | TRBV11-3
CASSVGTSGPGIKYEQYF | NA | TRBJ2-7 | 18 | TRBV7-6
CASSSDRGWGSYEQYF | NA | TRBJ2-7 | 16 | TRBV5-4
CASSLEQGYGNTIYF | few | TRBJ1-3 | 15 | TRBV11-2
CASSLGTANYGYTF | NA | TRBJ1-2 | 14 | TRBV27